The 30 T cell receptor beta chains presented below share a single source sample, sequenced in a study of blood T cell repertoires in COVID-19. The repertoire was sequenced with immunoSEQ multiplex PCR; TCRdb's copy has only in-frame clones and lacks some. The sample shows 35,000 or so clones, about nine tenths of them seen only once. Sequenced input: peripheral blood. All receptors come from a human donor in a cohort sampled during active COVID-19.

This chain connects TRBV19 to TRBJ1-4; D remains ambiguous. Trimming took 1 base from V and 15 from J, leaving 15 bases between them. The CDR3 covers 13 residues. Germline values: CDR1 LNHDA, CDR2 SQIVND (reference sequence). This CDR3 reads CASSIVRRGTVFF. The CDR3, as DNA: TGTGCCAGTAGTATAGTCCGGCGGGGAACGGTGTTTTTT.

This clone has only a few counts. The gene calls are TRBV9 and TRBJ2-7; 9 bases match TRBD2. The V and J ends lost 0 bases and 2 bases, in that order; junction bases with no gene match: 6. From germline, CDR1 is SGDLS and CDR2 YYNGEE. This CDR3 is built from 16 residues. CDR3 DNA: TGTGCCAGCAGCGTAGCTGGTAGCGGGAGTCCCTACGAGCAGTACTTC. The encoded protein is CASSVAGSGSPYEQYF.

This clone was recorded once. The rearrangement joins TRBV19 to TRBJ2-3; 8 bases map to TRBD1. The CDR3 loop spans 14 amino acids. After removal of 2 bases from V and 4 bases from J, the junction contained 2 bases not matched to a gene. Looked up from germline, CDR1 is LNHDA and CDR2 is SQIVND (reference sequence). The CDR3 spells CASSIQGAADTQYF. The CDR3 nucleotides read TGTGCCAGTAGTATACAGGGGGCCGCAGATACGCAGTATTTT.

The chain joins TRBV6-5 to TRBJ2-7; 9 bases fit TRBD1. CDR1 and CDR2 (germline): MNHEY, SVGAGI. Trimming at V came to 9 bases and at J to 6 bases, leaving 9 bases not matched to a gene. The CDR3 spans 13 residues. CDR3: CASWGTGFGEQYF. CDR3 DNA: TGTGCCAGTTGGGGGACAGGGTTCGGCGAGCAGTACTTC.

The chain carries TRBV10-2 and TRBJ2-3, with 10 bases lining up with TRBD2. V lost 4 bases, J lost 2 bases, and 6 bases stayed unmatched. The CDR3 contains 16 residues. Germline V lookup: CDR1 WSHSY, CDR2 SAAADI. The CDR3 region is CASSGRLAGYTDTQYF. CDR3 in DNA: TGCGCCAGCAGTGGGAGACTAGCGGGCTACACAGATACGCAGTATTTT.

The rearrangement links TRBV7-9 to TRBJ2-5, with 12 bases matching TRBD2. Looked up from germline, CDR1 is SEHNR and CDR2 is FQNEAQ (reference sequence). After removal of 5 bases from V and 4 bases from J, the junction contained 8 bases not matched to a gene. This CDR3 has 16 amino acids. DNA of the CDR3: TGTGCCAGCAGCCCCTCTAGCGGGGGGGCCGGAGAGACCCAGTACTTC. This gives the protein CASSPSSGGAGETQYF.

This chain uses TRBV27 with TRBJ2-1; a weak D match, TRBD2 (6 bases). The CDR3 covers 13 residues. The V gene lost 6 bases and the J gene lost 3 bases, with 9 bases spanning the gap. The germline V gene has CDR1 MNHEY and CDR2 SMNVEV (reference sequence). The CDR3 region is CASSRTNYNEQFF. In nucleotides, the CDR3 is TGTGCCAGCAGCCGGACTAACTACAATGAGCAGTTCTTC.

The V call is TRBV24-1, the J call TRBJ2-1, with 9 bases aligning to TRBD1. J lost 6 bases, V lost 5 bases, and 10 bases had no gene match. The CDR3 is 16 amino acids. The V gene's germline CDR1 is KGHDR and CDR2 SFDVKD. CDR3 coding DNA: TGTGCCACCAGTGGACCGCCGGGACAGGGACGCAATGAGCAGTTCTTC. This sequence encodes CATSGPPGQGRNEQFF.

This clone appeared a few times. V usage is TRBV4-1 and J usage is TRBJ1-1; 8 nucleotides align to TRBD1. The V segment lost 1 base and the J segment 0 bases; nucleotides outside the gene matches: 7. The CDR3 spans 17 residues. Germline V gene data show CDR1 as MGHRA and CDR2 as YSYEKL. The DNA of the CDR3 is TGCGCCAGCAGCCAAGCCTCCGGACAGGGTATGAACACTGAAGCTTTCTTT. It codes for CASSQASGQGMNTEAFF.

The gene calls are TRBV11-2 and TRBJ2-2; 8 bases fit TRBD1. The CDR3 consists of 15 residues. Germline V gene data show CDR1 as SGHAT and CDR2 as FQNNGV. The ends lost 4 bases at V and 5 bases at J; junction bases unmatched: 6. CDR3 coding DNA: TGTGCCAGCAGCTCTCGGACAGGGTGGACCGGGGAGCTGTTTTTT. The encoded protein is CASSSRTGWTGELFF.

The rearrangement links TRBV12-5 to TRBJ2-1; D remains unclear. The CDR3 runs 11 residues. The V end lost 6 bases, the J end lost 5 bases, and 5 bases lay between the germline ends. Germline loops: CDR1 LGHNT, CDR2 FRNRAP. The CDR3 nucleotides read TGTGCTAGTGGCCCTGACAATGAGCAGTTCTTC. It codes for CASGPDNEQFF.

DNA for the CDR3: TGTGCCAGCAGTGTAGGAGGGGACTATGGCTACACCTTC. As protein: CASSVGGDYGYTF. The chain recombines TRBV2 with TRBJ1-2, with a tentative D call TRBD1 (5 bases). From germline, CDR1 is SNHLY and CDR2 FYNNEI. The CDR3 extends over 13 amino acids. The V gene lost 4 bases and the J gene lost 3 bases, with 9 bases spanning the gap.

This sequence joins TRBV2 and TRBJ2-3; TRBD2 agrees at 7 bases. This CDR3 spans 12 amino acids. Looked up from germline, CDR1 is SNHLY and CDR2 is FYNNEI. The V segment lost 6 bases and the J segment 5 bases; nucleotides outside the gene matches: 2. The chain's CDR3 is CASRSGGDTQYF. The CDR3 DNA follows: TGTGCCAGCAGGTCGGGGGGAGATACGCAGTATTTT.

The genes are TRBV5-1 and TRBJ1-2; 9 bases are a match to TRBD1. CDR1 is SGHRS, CDR2 YFSETQ, per germline. CDR3 size: 15 residues. The trim removed 0 bases at V and 4 bases at J, leaving 4 bases unmatched. CDR3 nucleotide sequence: TGCGCCAGCAGCTTGGTATCGGGACAGGGCTATGGCTACACCTTC. Translation gives CASSLVSGQGYGYTF.

V is TRBV18 and J is TRBJ1-2; 12 nucleotides align to TRBD1. The CDR3 contains 17 residues. From germline, CDR1 is KGHSH and CDR2 LQKENI. Unmatched junction bases numbered 12, after V lost 2 bases and J lost 8 bases. The CDR3 protein is CASSPSVPGQGARGYTF. As DNA, the CDR3 is TGTGCCAGCTCACCATCGGTCCCGGGACAGGGGGCGAGGGGCTACACCTTC.

This chain connects TRBV5-4 to TRBJ2-3; tentative D call: TRBD1 (6 bases). CDR1 and CDR2 (germline): SGHNT, YYREEE (reference sequence). The length of the CDR3 is 15 residues. V was pared by 0 bases and J by 2 bases, with 10 bases between. In nucleotides, the CDR3 is TGTGCCAGCAGCTTGGGGGGGCCCGCCACAGATACGCAGTATTTT. Translated: CASSLGGPATDTQYF. Using reference TRBV5-4 and TRBJ2-3 for the parts outside the CDR3, the full variable domain is ETGVTQSPTHLIKTRGQQVTLRCSSQSGHNTVSWYQQALGQGPQFIFQYYREEENGRGNFPPRFSGLQFPNYSSELNVNALELDDSALYLCASSLGGPATDTQYFGPGTRLTVL.

This rearrangement joins TRBV10-3 to TRBJ1-1; 7 bases align to TRBD1. Germline CDR1 is ENHRY and CDR2 is SYGVKD. This CDR3 has 16 amino acids. Trimming removed 2 bases from V and 0 bases from J; junction bases left unmatched: 6. The CDR3, as DNA: TGTGCCATCAGTGAGCGGGCAGGGGGTTTGAACACTGAAGCTTTCTTT. This encodes CAISERAGGLNTEAFF.

J is TRBJ1-5 and V is TRBV4-1, with D perhaps matching TRBD1 (5 bases). With 4 bases removed from V and 6 bases from J, the gap between germline ends came to 16 bases. Germline V gene sequence: CDR1 MGHRA, CDR2 YSYEKL. This CDR3 is built from 15 residues. CDR3 loop: CASSPFENRLQPQHF. CDR3 sequence (DNA): TGCGCCAGCAGCCCGTTCGAAAACAGGCTTCAGCCCCAGCATTTT.

The chain recombines TRBV27 with TRBJ1-4; 7 bases line up with TRBD1. This CDR3 has 19 residues. J lost 3 bases, V lost 1 base, and 14 bases had no gene match. CDR1 and CDR2 (germline): MNHEY, SMNVEV (reference sequence). The CDR3 here is CASSLWARTGPSANEKLFF. CDR3 DNA: TGTGCCAGCAGTTTATGGGCCCGGACAGGTCCGTCGGCTAATGAAAAACTGTTTTTT.

The chain couples TRBV7-2 to TRBJ2-5, with D hard to call. Trimming pared 1 base from V and 4 bases from J, leaving 7 bases between. The CDR3 totals 13 residues. CDR1 is SGHTA and CDR2 is FQGNSA in the germline V gene. The DNA of the CDR3 is TGTGCCAGCAGCTTAGGACGGGTAGAGACCCAGTACTTC. Protein product: CASSLGRVETQYF.

The chain carries TRBV4-3 and TRBJ2-7, with D perhaps TRBD1 (6 bases). This CDR3 is 13 amino acids long. Germline CDR1 reads LGHNA; CDR2 reads YSLEER. The V end lost 8 bases, the J end lost 3 bases, and 14 bases lay between the germline ends. CDR3 in amino acids: CASAGQLYYEQYF. The CDR3 DNA reads as TGCGCCAGCGCCGGACAGTTATACTACGAGCAGTACTTC.

The rearrangement joins TRBV6-5 to TRBJ1-2; 11 bases map to TRBD1. The ends lost 2 bases at V and 7 bases at J; junction bases unmatched: 3. Germline-derived CDR1 and CDR2 are MNHEY and SVGAGI. The CDR3 is made up of 14 amino acids. CDR3 nucleotides: TGTGCCAGCAGTTACGTAGGGACAGGGGGTGGCTACACCTTC. Translation gives CASSYVGTGGGYTF.

The chain has TRBV19 and TRBJ2-3; TRBD1 agrees at 8 bases. Unmatched junction bases numbered 11, after V lost 6 bases and J lost 3 bases. CDR1 and CDR2 (germline): LNHDA, SQIVND (reference sequence). This CDR3 spans 16 amino acids. The CDR3 DNA reads TGTGCCAGTAGCCACACGACAGGGGACCTAACAGATACGCAGTATTTT. This translates into CASSHTTGDLTDTQYF.

The genes are TRBV5-1 and TRBJ2-7, with 10 positions matching TRBD2. Trimming cost V 4 bases and J 5 bases; bases outside gene matches: 9. The CDR3 extends over 15 amino acids. Looked up from germline, CDR1 is SGHRS and CDR2 is YFSETQ. CDR3 nucleotides: TGCGCCAGCAGCAGGGGACTAGCGCCGTACAACGAGCAGTACTTC. Amino acids: CASSRGLAPYNEQYF.

The rearrangement uses TRBV5-5 and TRBJ2-5, with a weak D call TRBD2 (5 bases). Germline V gene data show CDR1 as SGHKS and CDR2 as YYEKEE (reference sequence). Trimming left V 0 bases short and J 5 bases short, with 11 bases between. This CDR3 is built from 14 residues. CDR3 region: CASSLGTLAETQYF. CDR3 coding DNA: TGTGCCAGCAGCTTGGGGACTTTAGCGGAGACCCAGTACTTC.

This chain uses TRBV5-4 with TRBJ2-1, with D maybe TRBD2 (6 bases). Per the germline V gene, CDR1 is SGHNT and CDR2 is YYREEE (reference sequence). The CDR3 runs 16 residues. Trimming removed 4 bases at V and 3 bases at J, with 17 bases between. This chain's CDR3 is CASSLDGGDYYNEQFF. CDR3 DNA sequence: TGTGCCAGCAGCCTAGACGGGGGTGATTACTACAATGAGCAGTTCTTC.

This sequence joins TRBV7-6 and TRBJ2-2; 10 nucleotides align to TRBD1. This CDR3 region has 19 residues. Per the germline V gene, CDR1 is SGHVS and CDR2 is FNYEAQ. V shed 5 bases and J 3 bases; nucleotides not matched to a gene: 15. The CDR3 bases are TGTGCCAGCAGCCTCATCCCCTTCGACAGGGGGCAGGACACCGGGGAGCTGTTTTTT. Protein product: CASSLIPFDRGQDTGELFF.

The J gene is TRBJ1-6, the V gene TRBV21-1; the DNA was not compared with TRBD1, the D call given in the table. TRBV21-1 is a pseudogene segment. The CDR3 has 17 residues. CDR3 sequence reads: CASSKVGQRSYNSPLHF. The CDR3 DNA reads TGTGCCAGCAGCAAAGTGGGACAGCGCTCCTATAATTCACCCCTCCACTTT.

The gene calls are TRBV30 and TRBJ1-3, with TRBD1 as a possible D gene (6 bases). Trimming left V 2 bases short and J 1 base short, with 15 bases between. The CDR3 spans 16 residues. Germline loops: CDR1 GTSNPN, CDR2 SVGIG (reference sequence). Here the CDR3 reads CAWSPTLRGSGNTIYF. CDR3 DNA: TGTGCCTGGAGTCCCACCCTTAGGGGGTCTGGAAACACCATATATTTT.

The V and J genes are TRBV19 and TRBJ2-7, with 7 positions matching TRBD2. The CDR3 is made up of 16 amino acids. Germline-derived CDR1 and CDR2 are LNHDA and SQIVND (reference sequence). Trimming cost V 0 bases and J 0 bases; bases outside gene matches: 5. The CDR3 spells CASSIDPGLSSYEQYF. The CDR3 DNA reads as TGTGCCAGTAGTATAGATCCGGGACTAAGCTCCTACGAGCAGTACTTC.